This T cell receptor (beta chain) was captured by sequencing in a study of T cell changes during pregnancy in multiple sclerosis. The assay was immunoSEQ multiplex PCR, and TCRdb's table has in-frame clones only and misses some. The profile shows approximately 96,000 clones, about 92% of them singletons. The germline gives CDR1 MDHEN, CDR2 SYDVKM. Unmatched junction bases numbered 12, after V lost 5 bases and J lost 9 bases. The CDR3 has 14 residues. The chain combines TRBV28 with TRBJ1-1, with 7 bases lining up with TRBD1. This specimen was peripheral blood, taken after pregnancy. The source of this sequence is a female donor in good health, enrolled as a control in a pregnancy study. This chain's CDR3 is CASSPTGQDRKAFF. CDR3 sequence (DNA): TGTGCCAGCAGTCCAACAGGACAGGATCGGAAAGCTTTCTTT.